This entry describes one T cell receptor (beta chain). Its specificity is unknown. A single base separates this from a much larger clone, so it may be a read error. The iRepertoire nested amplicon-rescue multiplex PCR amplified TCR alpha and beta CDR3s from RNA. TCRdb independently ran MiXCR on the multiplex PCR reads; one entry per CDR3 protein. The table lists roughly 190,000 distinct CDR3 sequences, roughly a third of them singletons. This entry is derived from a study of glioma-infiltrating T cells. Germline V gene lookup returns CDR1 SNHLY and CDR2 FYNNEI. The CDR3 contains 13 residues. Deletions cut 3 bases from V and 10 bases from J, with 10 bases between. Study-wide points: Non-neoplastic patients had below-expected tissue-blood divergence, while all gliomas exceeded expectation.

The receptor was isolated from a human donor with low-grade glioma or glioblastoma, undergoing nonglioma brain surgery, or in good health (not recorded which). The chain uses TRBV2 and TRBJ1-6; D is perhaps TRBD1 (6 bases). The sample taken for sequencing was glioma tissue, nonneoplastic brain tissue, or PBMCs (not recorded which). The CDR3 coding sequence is TGTGCCAGCAGTGATCAGGGGAACTCACCCCTCCACTTT. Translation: CASSDQGNSPLHF. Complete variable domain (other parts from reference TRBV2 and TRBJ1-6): EPEVTQTPSHQVTQMGQEVILRCVPISNHLYFYWYRQILGQKVEFLVSFYNNEISEKSEIFDDQFSVERPDGSNFTLKIRSTKLEDSAMYFCASSDQGNSPLHFGNGTRLTVT.